The sample holds many counts of the clone carrying this T cell receptor (beta chain). Unique molecular identifiers were attached to individual cDNA molecules. TCRdb re-analysed the 5' RACE reads in MiXCR, keeping a single row per CDR3 protein. The sample consists of around 26,000 distinct CDR3 sequences, roughly 4.4% of them appearing once. This CDR3 contains 14 residues. V lost 2 bases to trimming and J lost 9 bases, with 14 bases between them. The data are from a study of early T cells in non-severe SARS-CoV-2 infection. Study in general: Alpha and beta chains were unpaired, from unsorted whole-blood bulk RNA.

The genes are TRBV12-3 or TRBV12-4 and TRBJ2-1; no definite D call. The material sequenced was whole blood. This clonotype was sampled from an adult who was a healthcare worker with PCR-confirmed SARS-CoV-2 infection or an uninfected control (not recorded which). The CDR3 DNA is TGTGCCAGCAGTTTATGGCTAGGAACGGGTGAGCAGTTCTTC. Translation gives CASSLWLGTGEQFF.